The 24 T cell receptor beta chains presented below share a single source sample, sequenced in a study of cytomegalovirus exposure and HLA in healthy donors. The study ran its PCR with 60 Vbeta and 13 Jbeta primers. Clones were read by immunoSEQ multiplex PCR, and TCRdb kept only the in-frame ones, dropping some. The table has approximately 210,000 clones, about 87% seen once; the top ten hold 1% to 1.5%. Input material: PBMCs. The receptor source for this set is a man between 25 and 39 years old in good health and CMV-seronegative.

The chain combines TRBV7-2 with TRBJ2-2, with 9 bases that match TRBD1. This CDR3 is 15 amino acids long. After removal of 5 bases from V and 6 bases from J, the junction contained 7 bases not matched to a gene. Per germline, CDR1 SGHTA and CDR2 FQGNSA. The CDR3 here is CASSPQQGAPGELFF. The CDR3 DNA sequence: TGTGCCAGCAGCCCTCAACAGGGGGCCCCCGGGGAGCTGTTTTTT.

This clone was counted a single time. The chain recombines TRBV6-1 with TRBJ1-2, with D perhaps matching TRBD1 (5 bases). Germline V gives CDR1 MNHNS, CDR2 SASEGT. Trimming removed 6 bases at V and 2 bases at J, with 13 bases between. This CDR3 is 14 amino acids long. The CDR3 is CASRDDRGNYGYTF. The CDR3 region has the DNA TGTGCCAGCAGAGACGACAGAGGCAACTATGGCTACACCTTC.

This chain's CDR3 is CASSLGGSGNYGYTF. The CDR3 nucleotides read TGTGCCAGCAGCTTAGGAGGGTCCGGGAACTATGGCTACACCTTC. V and J are TRBV7-2 and TRBJ1-2; D not resolved. The V gene lost 1 base and the J gene lost 2 bases, with 11 bases spanning the gap. The CDR3 is 15 residues long. CDR1 SGHTA and CDR2 FQGNSA come from the germline V gene. Full variable domain (outside the CDR3, taken from reference TRBV7-2 and TRBJ1-2): GAGVSQSPSNKVTEKGKDVELRCDPISGHTALYWYRQSLGQGLEFLIYFQGNSAPDKSGLPSDRFSAERTGGSVSTLTIQRTQQEDSAVYLCASSLGGSGNYGYTFGSGTRLTVV.

V is TRBV4-2 and J is TRBJ2-5; 8 bases align to TRBD2. Germline CDR1 LGHNA, CDR2 YNFKEQ. V was clipped by 4 bases and J by 13 bases; unmatched bases: 5. This CDR3 has 11 residues. The CDR3 nucleotides read TGTGCCAGCAGCCCGGGGGGGGAGTGGTACTTC. Its protein is CASSPGGEWYF.

V is TRBV7-2 and J is TRBJ2-7, with 7 bases lining up with TRBD2. The germline gives CDR1 SGHTA, CDR2 FQGNSA. This CDR3 comprises 15 residues. The V and J ends lost 2 bases and 3 bases, in that order; junction bases with no gene match: 7. The CDR3 reads CASSLWGGSNYEQYF. The CDR3 DNA reads TGTGCCAGCAGCTTATGGGGGGGTAGTAACTACGAGCAGTACTTC.

The chain combines TRBV7-9 with TRBJ1-1, with D unresolved. V was pared by 6 bases and J by 1 base, with 6 bases between. The CDR3 is 12 amino acids. Germline CDR1 is SEHNR and CDR2 is FQNEAQ (reference sequence). CDR3 loop: CASRRGNTEAFF. DNA for the CDR3: TGTGCCAGCAGGCGAGGGAACACTGAAGCTTTCTTT. The full variable domain, with the rest looked up from reference TRBV7-9 and TRBJ1-1, is DTGVSQNPRHKITKRGQNVTFRCDPISEHNRLYWYRQTLGQGPEFLTYFQNEAQLEKSRLLSDRFSAERPKGSFSTLEIQRTEQGDSAMYLCASRRGNTEAFFGQGTRLTVV.

The V gene is TRBV11-2, the J gene TRBJ2-1, with D possibly TRBD2 on 6 matching bases. The ends were cut back, 5 bases at V and 3 bases at J, with 23 bases in the middle. The CDR3 has 18 amino acids. Germline CDR1 and CDR2: SGHAT and FQNNGV. CDR3 nucleotides: TGTGCCAGCAGCCCTTTTAGGGTTCAAGCGGGTTTCTACAATGAGCAGTTCTTC. Translated: CASSPFRVQAGFYNEQFF.

CDR3 DNA: TGTGCCAGCAGCGTAGGGTTAGCGGGAGTCTATGAGCAGTTCTTC. Amino acid sequence: CASSVGLAGVYEQFF. The chain combines TRBV9 with TRBJ2-1; 9 bases map to TRBD2. Germline trimming cut 0 bases from V and 8 bases from J; bases unmatched to any gene: 6. Looked up from germline, CDR1 is SGDLS and CDR2 is YYNGEE. This CDR3 contains 15 residues.

The chain employs TRBV4-1 and TRBJ2-3; a possible D gene is TRBD2 (6 bases). The V gene lost 4 bases and the J gene lost 3 bases, with 11 bases spanning the gap. The CDR3 extends over 14 amino acids. Per the germline V gene, CDR1 is MGHRA and CDR2 is YSYEKL. The CDR3 sequence: CASSLTAGTDTQYF. The CDR3 nucleotides read TGCGCCAGCAGCCTTACGGCGGGAACAGATACGCAGTATTTT.

The V gene is TRBV30, the J gene TRBJ1-5; TRBD1 aligns across 10 bases. Germline values: CDR1 GTSNPN, CDR2 SVGIG (reference sequence). CDR3 length equals 16 residues. Trimming at V came to 2 bases and at J to 1 base, leaving 5 bases not matched to a gene. As DNA, the CDR3 is TGTGCCTGGAGTCCTCCGGGACAGGGGAGCAATCAGCCCCAGCATTTT. It yields the protein CAWSPPGQGSNQPQHF.

The V call is TRBV28, the J call TRBJ1-1, with a tentative D call TRBD1 (5 bases). In germline, CDR1 is MDHEN, CDR2 SYDVKM. This CDR3 contains 14 residues. V was clipped by 3 bases and J by 6 bases, with 14 bases between them. The CDR3 DNA reads as TGTGCCAGCAGTTTGATCACCAGGGATGCTGAAGCTTTCTTT. It specifies CASSLITRDAEAFF.

About this clone itself: Compared with germline, one end of the junction differs, possibly owing to a read error. V gene TRBV7-7 combines with J gene TRBJ2-7, with D perhaps matching TRBD2 (6 bases). CDR3 size: 22 residues. The V gene's germline CDR1 is SSHAT and CDR2 FNYEAQ (reference sequence). CDR3 region: CASSPPLLRTWREWLLAYEQYF. In nucleotides, the CDR3 is TGTGCTAGCAGCCCCCCTCTACTCCGGACTTGGAGGGAGTGGCTCTTAGCCTACGAGCAGTACTTC.

Only one count was recorded for this clone. V and J are TRBV10-2 and TRBJ2-1; D not certain. Germline V gene sequence: CDR1 WSHSY, CDR2 SAAADI. The CDR3 consists of 13 residues. The V end lost 7 bases, the J end lost 0 bases, and 7 bases lay between the germline ends. CDR3 residues: CASTTSSYNEQFF. CDR3 nucleotides: TGCGCCAGCACAACAAGCTCCTACAATGAGCAGTTCTTC.

This chain links TRBV4-3 with TRBJ2-1; 7 positions match TRBD1. The germline V gene has CDR1 LGHNA and CDR2 YSLEER. Unmatched junction bases numbered 5, after V lost 4 bases and J lost 2 bases. There are 15 residues in the CDR3. The CDR3 region is CASSPTGATYNEQFF. The CDR3 DNA sequence: TGCGCCAGCAGCCCTACAGGGGCTACCTACAATGAGCAGTTCTTC.

The V call is TRBV15, the J call TRBJ1-1; perhaps TRBD1 as D (6 bases). The germline V and J ends were trimmed by 2 bases and 11 bases, with 15 bases remaining between them. CDR1 LNHNV and CDR2 YYDKDF come from the germline V gene (reference sequence). The CDR3 totals 13 residues. CDR3 in DNA: TGTGCCACCAGCAGAATCTACAGGGACGAGGCTTTCTTT. It codes for CATSRIYRDEAFF.

This chain joins TRBV5-1 and TRBJ2-7; 7 nucleotides match TRBD2. This CDR3 region has 19 residues. Germline V gene lookup returns CDR1 SGHRS and CDR2 YFSETQ. Trimming cost V 4 bases and J 3 bases; bases outside gene matches: 22. The CDR3 coding sequence is TGCGCCAGCAGCGGGGGGGTTAAGACCGGACACCCGAACGACTACGAGCAGTACTTC. Translating gives CASSGGVKTGHPNDYEQYF.

CDR3 protein: CASEDRRSYRRTDTQYF. For the CDR3, the DNA is TGCGCCAGCGAGGACAGGAGGTCTTATCGCCGCACAGATACGCAGTATTTT. The chain combines TRBV5-1 with TRBJ2-3, with 7 bases matching TRBD1. CDR3 length: 17 residues. V was pared by 7 bases and J by 1 base, with 15 bases of the junction left unmatched. The germline gives CDR1 SGHRS, CDR2 YFSETQ.

V and J are TRBV2 and TRBJ2-5; 9 bases fit TRBD2. This CDR3 has 18 residues. Germline CDR1 is SNHLY and CDR2 is FYNNEI. V was pared by 2 bases and J by 5 bases, with 15 bases of the junction left unmatched. The CDR3 spells CASSETLGSAGGRETQYF. CDR3 sequence (DNA): TGTGCCAGCAGTGAAACTCTCGGCTCTGCGGGAGGGCGCGAGACCCAGTACTTC.

The chain combines TRBV5-1 with TRBJ1-4; 7 positions agree with TRBD1. The CDR3 length is 18 residues. V lost 0 bases to trimming and J lost 0 bases; unmatched junction nucleotides: 8. Germline CDR1 reads SGHRS; CDR2 reads YFSETQ. CDR3 in amino acids: CASSLGGARGATNEKLFF. The CDR3 DNA follows: TGCGCCAGCAGCTTGGGAGGGGCCAGGGGGGCAACTAATGAAAAACTGTTTTTT.

The V and J genes are TRBV7-9 and TRBJ2-5; TRBD1 aligns across 8 bases. The DNA end lines up better with TRBJ2-7; the J call may be wrong. Germline CDR1 SEHNR, CDR2 FQNEAQ (reference sequence). The CDR3 runs to 13 residues. The CDR3 spells CASSRTGFYEQYF. The CDR3 DNA follows: TGTGCCAGCAGTCGGACAGGGTTTTACGAGCAGTACTTC.

The rearrangement uses TRBV19 and TRBJ1-3, with TRBD1 matching 8 bases. Germline V gene lookup returns CDR1 LNHDA and CDR2 SQIVND (reference sequence). The CDR3 sequence is 17 residues long. The V and J ends lost 3 bases and 0 bases, in that order; junction bases with no gene match: 7. The CDR3, as DNA: TGTGCCAGTAGTATCGGACAGGGAAGGCACTCTGGAAACACCATATATTTT. This codes for CASSIGQGRHSGNTIYF.

The chain couples TRBV7-9 to TRBJ2-3; D perhaps matches TRBD1 (6 bases). The CDR3 totals 16 residues. Trimming removed 5 bases from V and 3 bases from J, with 18 bases in between. Per the germline V gene, CDR1 is SEHNR and CDR2 is FQNEAQ (reference sequence). CDR3 in amino acids: CASSALSGVRTDTQYF. CDR3 nucleotides: TGTGCCAGCAGCGCATTATCAGGGGTTAGGACAGATACGCAGTATTTT.

The rearrangement uses TRBV9 and TRBJ1-2; D is uncertain. V was cut by 0 bases and J by 6 bases, with 9 bases left in between. The CDR3 contains 13 residues. The germline V gene encodes CDR1 SGDLS and CDR2 YYNGEE. The CDR3 spells CASSVGGSHGYTF. CDR3 DNA sequence: TGTGCCAGCAGCGTAGGAGGTAGTCATGGCTACACCTTC.

This chain joins TRBV2 and TRBJ2-1, with 10 bases identical to TRBD2. This CDR3 spans 15 amino acids. V shed 8 bases, J shed 2 bases, and the junction held 6 bases outside the gene matches. Looked up from germline, CDR1 is SNHLY and CDR2 is FYNNEI. This chain's CDR3 is CASPERGGAYNEQFF. The CDR3 DNA reads as TGTGCCAGCCCCGAGCGGGGGGGGGCCTACAATGAGCAGTTCTTC.